The next 25 T cell receptor delta chains were all read from a single sample in a study of delta chains in infants with herpesvirus infections. PBMC RNA was reverse transcribed using gamma-chain- and delta-chain-specific primers. TCRdb reprocessed the RT-PCR reads through CATT. Among about 570 delta-chain clones listed, 59% were seen once. The sequencing used peripheral blood, collected at time point 5 of longitudinal follow-up. The receptors derive from a human donor who was a Ugandan infant, either HIV-exposed or HIV-unexposed (not recorded which).

About this clone: A far larger clone is off by one base, so a read error is likely. The rearrangement joins TRDV2 to TRDJ2, with 8 bases that match TRDD3. Trimming removed 3 bases from V and 0 bases from J; junction bases left unmatched: 5. The germline CDR1 and CDR2 sequences are GEAIGNYY and EKD. The CDR3 contains 16 residues. The CDR3 region is CACDPVGDALTAQLFF. The CDR3, as DNA: TGTGCCTGTGACCCCGTGGGGGATGCTTTGACAGCACAACTCTTCTTT.

The chain uses TRDV2 and TRDJ1; 13 nucleotides line up with TRDD3. V shed 5 bases and J 2 bases; nucleotides not matched to a gene: 25. From germline, CDR1 is GEAIGNYY and CDR2 EKD. This CDR3 comprises 22 residues. CDR3 sequence: CACAKTAFLRQTGGYGTDKLIF. The CDR3 DNA sequence: TGTGCCTGTGCGAAAACGGCCTTCCTACGCCAAACTGGGGGATACGGTACCGATAAACTCATCTTT.

Details on this clone: It differs at one base from a far larger clone, so likely a read error. The chain combines TRDV3 with TRDJ1, with D possibly being TRDD2 (9 bases). There are 19 residues in the CDR3. Germline V CDR1 and CDR2: TVYSNPD, GDNSRS (reference sequence). The V and J ends lost 4 bases and 1 base respectively, with 31 bases between them. CDR3 nucleotide sequence: TGTGCCTCTCCCCCTTCCTACCGGGGGATAGCCAGAACCACCGATAAACTCATCTTT. Translating gives CASPPSYRGIARTTDKLIF.

This clone came up once. This likely traces to a read error, being one base from a far larger clone. The chain employs TRDV1 and TRDJ1; D may be TRDD3 (8 bases). Germline assignment: CDR1 TSWWSYY and CDR2 QGS. This CDR3 is 20 amino acids long. V lost 2 bases, J lost 3 bases, and 28 bases lay in between. This CDR3 reads CALGESPFPTHWGLSDKLIF. DNA of the CDR3: TGTGCTCTTGGGGAAAGCCCCTTTCCTACCCACTGGGGGCTGTCCGATAAACTCATCTTT.

In the case of this clone: A read error likely explains this, since a far larger clone differs by one base. The chain recombines TRDV1 with TRDJ1, with TRDD3 matching 13 bases. The CDR3 consists of 28 residues. Per the germline V gene, CDR1 is TSWWSYY and CDR2 is QGS. Trimming cost V 2 bases and J 0 bases; bases outside gene matches: 36. The chain's CDR3 is CALGEERFAPLYWGIRVSLCHDTDKLIF. The CDR3 bases are TGTGCTCTTGGGGAAGAACGATTTGCTCCTCTGTACTGGGGGATACGCGTATCGCTGTGTCATGACACCGATAAACTCATCTTT.

Note on this clone: This probably arose from a read error, given a far larger clone one base away. The chain couples TRDV1 to TRDJ1; 10 bases match TRDD3. This CDR3 is 17 amino acids long. V gave up 4 bases and J gave up 0 bases; unmatched junction bases: 8. Germline V CDR1 and CDR2: TSWWSYY, QGS. CDR3 sequence reads: CALGVGGIRFDTDKLIF. DNA of the CDR3: TGTGCTCTTGGGGTCGGGGGGATACGCTTCGACACCGATAAACTCATCTTT.

This clone is labeled hyperexpanded. Other DNA sequences of this sample code for an identical CDR3. The J gene is TRDJ1, the V gene TRDV1; 13 positions agree with TRDD3. From germline, CDR1 is TSWWSYY and CDR2 QGS. The CDR3 is 21 residues long. The V gene end was trimmed by 0 bases and the J gene end by 4 bases; junction bases not matched to a gene: 17. The CDR3 loop is CALGELPPTYWGIRQGDKLIF. The CDR3 DNA reads as TGTGCTCTTGGGGAACTCCCTCCCACTTACTGGGGGATACGCCAGGGCGATAAACTCATCTTT.

This clone is labeled as large. The rearrangement uses TRDV2 and TRDJ3; 13 bases are shared with TRDD3. J was trimmed by 2 bases and V by 2 bases; bases with no gene match: 2. Germline CDR1 is GEAIGNYY and CDR2 is EKD. The CDR3 covers 18 residues. The CDR3 bases are TGTGCCTGTGACAAACTGGGGGATACGGCCTGGGACACCCGACAGATGTTTTTC. This encodes CACDKLGDTAWDTRQMFF.

The sample holds one count of this clone. Given a far larger clone just one base away, this is likely a sequencing read error. J is TRDJ1 and V is TRDV2; 9 bases line up with TRDD3. CDR3 size: 20 residues. The germline CDR1 and CDR2 sequences are GEAIGNYY and EKD. CDR3 sequence: CACDTVGHYGGIQDTDKPIF. The CDR3 coding sequence is TGTGCCTGTGACACCGTCGGGCATTATGGGGGGATACAGGACACCGATAAACCCATCTTT.

A word on this clone: A far more abundant clone sits one base away, making this likely a read error. This rearrangement joins TRDV1 to TRDJ2; no reliable D call. The CDR3 has 18 residues. Per germline, CDR1 TSWWSYY and CDR2 QGS. CDR3 amino acids: CALGEPLFLKGYTDKPIF. The CDR3 DNA reads TGTGCTCTTGGGGAACCCTTGTTCTTGAAGGGGTACACCGATAAACCCATCTTT.

Turning to this clone: This probably arose from a read error, given a far larger clone one base away. The V gene is TRDV1, the J gene TRDJ1, with 7 bases lining up with TRDD3. With V trimmed by 7 bases and J by 0 bases, 23 bases remained unmatched. Germline CDR1 TSWWSYY, CDR2 QGS. The CDR3 contains 20 residues. CDR3 nucleotide sequence: TGTGCTCTTGACCCTCCTCATTCCCCTACTGGGGATCCGTACACCGATAAACTCATCTTT. This sequence encodes CALDPPHSPTGDPYTDKLIF.

This clone was observed a few times. This likely came from a read error, as a far larger clone is one base away. Additional DNA sequences in this sample encode the identical CDR3. The chain joins TRDV2 to TRDJ3; possible D gene TRDD3, 6 bases. The CDR3 has 20 residues. V gave up 0 bases and J gave up 0 bases, with 17 bases separating them. The germline V gene encodes CDR1 GEAIGNYY and CDR2 EKD. For the CDR3, the DNA is TGTGCCTGTGACACCGTACTGGGTGATAAAAGCTCCTGGGACACCCGACAGATGTTTTTC. This translates into CACDTVLGDKSSWDTRQMFF.

As regards this clone: A read error likely explains this, since a far larger clone differs by one base. Other nucleotide sequences in the sample specify the same CDR3. The chain has TRDV2 and TRDJ3; 10 bases align to TRDD3. Germline V lookup: CDR1 GEAIGNYY, CDR2 EKD. This CDR3 has 18 residues. CDR3 sequence reads: CACDVILGDSWDTRQMFF. CDR3 sequence (DNA): TGCGCCTGTGACGTTATACTGGGGGATTCCTGGGACACCCGACAGATGTTTTTC.

Worth noting for this clone: With only one base between it and a far larger clone, this is likely a read error. The CDR3 nucleotides read TGTGCTCTTGGGGAAAAGGAGCATTCCTACCCCTTACTGGGGGTCTTATTGACAGCACAACTCTTCTTT. Translating it yields CALGEKEHSYPLLGVLLTAQLFF. This chain connects TRDV1 to TRDJ2; TRDD3 is a possible D gene (8 bases). The CDR3 consists of 23 residues. Per the germline V gene, CDR1 is TSWWSYY and CDR2 is QGS. V was trimmed by 2 bases and J by 2 bases, leaving 33 bases between them.

About this clone: Given a much more abundant clone one base away, this may be a read error. J is TRDJ1 and V is TRDV1; TRDD3 matches 11 bases. This CDR3 contains 26 residues. Unmatched junction bases numbered 34, after V lost 4 bases and J lost 0 bases. Germline V gene sequence: CDR1 TSWWSYY, CDR2 QGS. The CDR3 reads CALGVIAAPSHNYWGIDPSYTDKLIF. CDR3 DNA: TGTGCTCTTGGGGTCATCGCGGCGCCTTCCCACAATTACTGGGGGATAGATCCCAGCTACACCGATAAACTCATCTTT.

This clone is termed hyperexpanded. The sample holds other DNA sequences that translate to the same CDR3. The genes are TRDV1 and TRDJ1; 7 nucleotides match TRDD3. J gave up 0 bases and V 7 bases, and 23 bases lay outside the gene matches. This CDR3 contains 20 residues. CDR1 and CDR2 (germline): TSWWSYY, QGS. In nucleotides, the CDR3 is TGTGCTCTTGACCCTCCTTATTCCCCTACTGGGGATCCGTACACCGATAAACTCATCTTT. Protein: CALDPPYSPTGDPYTDKLIF.

This clone has a handful of counts. Possible read error: a much larger clone is one base away. V and J are TRDV1 and TRDJ1; TRDD3 matches at 9 bases. This CDR3 is built from 22 residues. After removal of 0 bases from V and 8 bases from J, the junction contained 28 bases not matched to a gene. Per germline, CDR1 TSWWSYY and CDR2 QGS. The CDR3 DNA reads as TGTGCTCTTGGGGAACTAGCCCTCCCATTTATACTGGGGGAAAGGCCCCACAGAAAACTCATCTTT. Protein: CALGELALPFILGERPHRKLIF.

Concerning this clone itself: It is likely a read error: a sequence one base away is far more abundant. The V and J genes are TRDV2 and TRDJ3, with TRDD3 matching over 12 bases. This CDR3 is 18 amino acids long. The germline V gene encodes CDR1 GEAIGNYY and CDR2 EKD. The CDR3 sequence: CACDTTGGYSWDARQMFF. CDR3 in DNA: TGTGCCTGTGACACCACTGGGGGATACTCCTGGGACGCCCGACAGATGTTTTTC.

This clone was detected a few times. With a far larger clone one base away, a read error is the likely cause. Other DNA sequences in this specimen translate into the identical CDR3. The rearrangement uses TRDV1 and TRDJ1; D not resolved. The germline V and J ends were trimmed by 3 bases and 0 bases, with 20 bases remaining between them. The CDR3 totals 18 residues. Germline V gives CDR1 TSWWSYY, CDR2 QGS. The CDR3 loop is CALGEPLFLKGYTDKLIF. Here the CDR3 DNA reads TGTGCTCTTGGGGAGCCCTTGTTCTTGAAGGGGTACACCGATAAACTCATCTTT.

About this clone itself: This is likely an artifact of a read error, given a far larger clone one base away. The chain carries TRDV2 and TRDJ1; 8 bases are shared with TRDD3. Germline V gives CDR1 GEAIGNYY, CDR2 EKD. This CDR3 is 15 amino acids long. Trimming at V came to 0 bases and at J to 0 bases, leaving 2 bases not matched to a gene. CDR3 nucleotides: TGTGCCTGTGACACCGTTGGGGGATACACCGATAAACTCATCTTT. This sequence encodes CACDTVGGYTDKLIF.

A word on this clone: It is likely a read error: a sequence one base away is far more abundant. The chain employs TRDV1 and TRDJ1; 10 bases are shared with TRDD3. Germline CDR1 reads TSWWSYY; CDR2 reads QGS. The CDR3 is 20 amino acids. V lost 9 bases to trimming and J lost 2 bases; unmatched junction nucleotides: 24. The CDR3 spells CALEGVLGDVGWIYTDKLIF. DNA of the CDR3: TGTGCTCTGGAGGGGGTACTGGGGGATGTTGGATGGATATATACCGATAAACTCATCTTT.

With respect to this clone: With a far larger clone one base away, a read error is the likely cause. The J gene is TRDJ1, the V gene TRDV1; 10 nucleotides align to TRDD3. V trimming: 2 bases; J trimming: 3 bases; junction bases outside the gene matches: 33. The CDR3 consists of 25 residues. Germline-derived CDR1 and CDR2 are TSWWSYY and QGS. CDR3 sequence: CALGESTPWPLILGDARGLSDKLIF. DNA of the CDR3: TGTGCTCTTGGGGAATCAACCCCCTGGCCGCTTATACTGGGGGATGCGCGCGGTCTCTCCGATAAACTCATCTTT.

Concerning this clone itself: Given a far larger clone just one base away, this is likely a sequencing read error. The V gene is TRDV2, the J gene TRDJ3; 7 nucleotides align to TRDD3. Losses at the gene ends were 3 bases for V and 1 base for J; bases not matched to a gene: 11. CDR1 and CDR2 (germline): GEAIGNYY, EKD. CDR3 length: 19 residues. CDR3 protein: CACDAVLGKGSWDTRQMFF. CDR3 sequence (DNA): TGTGCCTGTGACGCCGTACTGGGGAAGGGGTCCTGGGACACCCGACAGATGTTTTTC.

In its sample, this clone was seen a few times. Given a far larger clone just one base away, this is likely a sequencing read error. The chain recombines TRDV2 with TRDJ3; 7 bases fit TRDD3. J gave up 0 bases and V 1 base, and 5 bases lay outside the gene matches. CDR3 size: 18 residues. CDR1 is GEAIGNYY and CDR2 is EKD in the germline V gene. This CDR3 is CACDTGYTNSWDTRQMFF. In nucleotides, the CDR3 is TGTGCCTGTGACACGGGATACACAAACTCCTGGGACACCCGACAGATGTTTTTC.

As to this clone: A far larger clone is a single base away, which makes a read error likely. V usage is TRDV1 and J usage is TRDJ1; D is unresolved. Trimming shortened V by 1 base and J by 0 bases, and 18 bases separated the two germline ends. The CDR3 sequence is 18 residues long. Germline loops: CDR1 TSWWSYY, CDR2 QGS. This chain's CDR3 is CALGEPLLLKGYTDKLIF. In DNA, the CDR3 is TGTGCTCTTGGGGAACCCTTGCTCTTGAAGGGGTACACCGATAAACTCATCTTT.